This TCR beta chain is from a study of blood T cell repertoires in COVID-19. Study-level background: There were acute and convalescent COVID-19 samples, and they came from the United States, Italy and Spain.

Authors' methods: The assay estimated nucleated cells by amplifying reference gene primers. Data came from immunoSEQ multiplex PCR; TCRdb stores just in-frame clones and leaves some out. V and J calls plus clone size are reproduced from that table; the DNA served to infer D and trimming. Of around 190,000 clones in the sample, roughly 80% were seen once. Germline V gene lookup returns CDR1 MNHEY and CDR2 SVGAGI. CDR3 length: 15 residues. Losses at the gene ends were 7 bases for V and 6 bases for J; bases not matched to a gene: 14. This TCR was sampled from a woman aged 40 to 50 with COVID-19, enrolled during active disease. The genes are TRBV6-5 and TRBJ1-2; 7 bases line up with TRBD1. Sequencing used peripheral blood. The CDR3 is CASTQTGPGIDGYTF. The CDR3 region has the DNA TGTGCCAGCACACAGACAGGGCCCGGAATTGATGGCTACACCTTC.